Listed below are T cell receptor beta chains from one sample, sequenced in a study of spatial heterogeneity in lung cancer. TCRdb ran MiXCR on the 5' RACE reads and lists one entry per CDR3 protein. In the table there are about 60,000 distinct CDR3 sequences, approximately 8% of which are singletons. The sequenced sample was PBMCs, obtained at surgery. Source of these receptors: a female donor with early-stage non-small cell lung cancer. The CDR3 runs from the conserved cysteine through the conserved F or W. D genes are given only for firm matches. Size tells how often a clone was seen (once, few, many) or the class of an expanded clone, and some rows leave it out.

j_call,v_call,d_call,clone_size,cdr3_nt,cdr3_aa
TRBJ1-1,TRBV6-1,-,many,TGTGCCAGCAGCCTACGGGGGGACGCTGAAGCTTTCTTT,CASSLRGDAEAFF
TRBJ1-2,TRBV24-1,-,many,TGTGCCACCAGTGCCGCGGACGGGAAAAATGGCTACACCTTC,CATSAADGKNGYTF
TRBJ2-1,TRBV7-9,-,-,TGTGCCAGCAGCTTAGTCGGAAAAAACAATGAGCAGTTCTTC,CASSLVGKNNEQFF
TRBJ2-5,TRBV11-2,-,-,TGTGCCAGCAGAATCCAGGGGGGGGAGACCCAGTACTTC,CASRIQGGETQYF
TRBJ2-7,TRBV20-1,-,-,TGCAGTGCTTTCCTCACGGTCTACGACGAGCAGTACTTC,CSAFLTVYDEQYF
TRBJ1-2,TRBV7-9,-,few,TGTGCCAGCAGCTTGGATGAGGTCTATGGCTACACCTTC,CASSLDEVYGYTF
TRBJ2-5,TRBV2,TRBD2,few,TGTGCCAGCAGTGAGCCTAGCGGGGGGGAAGAGACCCAGTACTTC,CASSEPSGGEETQYF
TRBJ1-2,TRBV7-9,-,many,TGTGCCAGCAGCCCCCGCGAATTTGGCTACACCTTC,CASSPREFGYTF
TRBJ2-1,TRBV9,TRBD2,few,TGTGCCAGCAGCGTAAGCGGACTAGCTTTGGTCAATGAGCAGTTCTTC,CASSVSGLALVNEQFF
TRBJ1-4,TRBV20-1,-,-,TGCAGTGCTAGGGCCACAGGGCCTGAAAAACTGTTTTTT,CSARATGPEKLFF
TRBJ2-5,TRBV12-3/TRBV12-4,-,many,TGTGCCAGCAGTTTAGAGCTTGCCCTACAAGAGACCCAGTACTTC,CASSLELALQETQYF
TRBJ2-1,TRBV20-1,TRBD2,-,TGCAGTGCCCAGACTAGCGGGGCATACAATGAGCAGTTCTTC,CSAQTSGAYNEQFF
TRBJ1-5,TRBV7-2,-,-,TGTGCCAGCAGCTTATGGGACACTCAGCCCCAGCATTTT,CASSLWDTQPQHF
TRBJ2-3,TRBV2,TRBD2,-,TGTGCCAGCAGTTTGGGACTAGCGGGAGGGCCAGATACGCAGTATTTT,CASSLGLAGGPDTQYF
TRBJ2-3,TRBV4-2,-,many,TGTGCCAGCAGCCAAGCGGGGCCAGGGGATACGCAGTATTTT,CASSQAGPGDTQYF
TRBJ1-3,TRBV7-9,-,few,TGTGCCAGCAGCTCCCAGGTTCGGTCTGGAAACACCATATATTTT,CASSSQVRSGNTIYF
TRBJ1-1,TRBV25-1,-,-,TGTGCCAGCACCCGTGAACAGGGAAACACTGAAGCTTTCTTT,CASTREQGNTEAFF
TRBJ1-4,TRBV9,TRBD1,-,TGTGCCAGCAGCCCAACAGGGGGAGGTGAAAAACTGTTTTTT,CASSPTGGGEKLFF
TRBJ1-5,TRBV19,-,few,TGTGCCAGTAGCCTTGGGGGGGGCGCCGAACAGCCCCAGCATTTT,CASSLGGGAEQPQHF
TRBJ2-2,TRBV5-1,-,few,TGCGCCAGTTCCATTACGAACACCGGGGAGCTGTTTTTT,CASSITNTGELFF
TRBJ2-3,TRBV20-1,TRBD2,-,TGCAGTGCTAGAGGACTAGCGGGAACTAGCACAGATACGCAGTATTTT,CSARGLAGTSTDTQYF
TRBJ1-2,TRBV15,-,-,TGTGCCACCAGCAGAGGTCGGAGCGGCTATGGCTACACCTTC,CATSRGRSGYGYTF
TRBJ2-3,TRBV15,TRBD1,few,TGTGCCACCAGCAGAGTTTCAGGGGGCGAAGATACGCAGTATTTT,CATSRVSGGEDTQYF
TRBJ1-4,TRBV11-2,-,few,TGTGCCAGCAGCCCTCAGGGCATGGGGTCTCAGGAAAAACTGTTTTTT,CASSPQGMGSQEKLFF
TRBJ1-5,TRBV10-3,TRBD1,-,TGTGCCATCAGCGCAGGGGGCGGCCAGCCCCAGCATTTT,CAISAGGGQPQHF
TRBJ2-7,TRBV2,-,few,TGTGCCAGCAGTGTAGGCTACGAGCAGTACTTC,CASSVGYEQYF
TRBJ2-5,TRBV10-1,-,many,TGCGCCAGCAGTAGGGACGAGGAAGAGACCCAGTACTTC,CASSRDEEETQYF
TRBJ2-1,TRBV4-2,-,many,TGTGCCAGCAGCCAAGATGGAGTCAATGAGCAGTTCTTC,CASSQDGVNEQFF